Presented here are 20 T cell receptor beta chains from one specimen sequenced in a study of blood T cell dynamics during melanoma immunotherapy. Libraries were prepared by immunoSEQ multiplex PCR; TCRdb keeps only in-frame clonotypes and omits some of them. The sample includes approximately 15,000 clones, 86% of them seen just once. Time point defined: week 3, after first cycle of checkpoint inhibitor. Sequences were derived from blood, sampled from a patient treated with checkpoint blockade. The receptors shown here come from a human donor with melanoma.

The rearrangement joins TRBV7-8 to TRBJ2-3; D uncertain. Germline-derived CDR1 and CDR2 are SGHVS and FQNEAQ. The CDR3 is 13 residues long. V dropped 5 bases and J dropped 2 bases, with 8 bases sitting between them. The CDR3 loop is CASSHRTTDTQYF. The CDR3 DNA is TGTGCCAGCAGCCATCGGACCACAGATACGCAGTATTTT.

The gene calls are TRBV2 and TRBJ1-1, with D possibly being TRBD1 (6 bases). Trimming removed 8 bases at V and 3 bases at J, with 22 bases between. The CDR3 has 16 residues. Per germline, CDR1 SNHLY and CDR2 FYNNEI. The CDR3 DNA sequence: TGTGCCAGCGGCGGTTTGTCAGGGAGGGGGTACACTGAAGCTTTCTTT. It codes for CASGGLSGRGYTEAFF.

The chain uses TRBV19 and TRBJ2-5; weak D call: TRBD1 (6 bases). The CDR3 covers 16 residues. V lost 5 bases and J 1 base, leaving 17 bases between the germline ends. Germline V gives CDR1 LNHDA, CDR2 SQIVND (reference sequence). The CDR3 spells CASSLQGQLIQETQYF. CDR3 nucleotides: TGTGCCAGTAGTCTACAAGGACAGTTAATCCAAGAGACCCAGTACTTC.

The rearrangement uses TRBV5-1 and TRBJ1-1; 7 bases match TRBD1. Germline CDR1 and CDR2: SGHRS and YFSETQ. V was pared by 4 bases and J by 5 bases, with 17 bases of the junction left unmatched. CDR3 size: 17 residues. This chain's CDR3 is CASSRALQGQGRTEAFF. The CDR3 coding sequence is TGCGCCAGCAGCAGGGCGTTACAGGGGCAGGGTAGGACTGAAGCTTTCTTT.

The chain is built from TRBV10-3 and TRBJ2-3, with a possible D match to TRBD1 (6 bases). The CDR3 runs to 14 residues. Germline lookup yields CDR1 ENHRY and CDR2 SYGVKD. Trimming removed 6 bases at V and 3 bases at J, with 13 bases between. DNA of the CDR3: TGTGCCATCAGGGAGACAGGTCGAACAGATACGCAGTATTTT. Protein product: CAIRETGRTDTQYF.

V usage is TRBV5-5 and J usage is TRBJ2-7; tentatively, D is TRBD1 or TRBD2 (5 bases each). This CDR3 region has 16 residues. The V gene's germline CDR1 is SGHKS and CDR2 YYEKEE (reference sequence). With 4 bases removed from V and 3 bases from J, the gap between germline ends came to 20 bases. Here the CDR3 DNA reads TGTGCCAGCAGCCCAACCCCCGGGACCCAAATCTACGAGCAGTACTTC. Translated, it gives CASSPTPGTQIYEQYF. The variable domain in full, with the rest retrieved from reference TRBV5-5 and TRBJ2-7, is DAGVTQSPTHLIKTRGQQVTLRCSPISGHKSVSWYQQVLGQGPQFIFQYYEKEERGRGNFPDRFSARQFPNYSSELNVNALLLGDSALYLCASSPTPGTQIYEQYFGPGTRLTVT.

The CDR3 nucleotides read TGCGCCAGCAGCCAAGCCGGACAGGGAGTGGGCACAGATACGCAGTATTTT. Translated: CASSQAGQGVGTDTQYF. The chain employs TRBV4-3 and TRBJ2-3, with TRBD1 identical over 8 bases. CDR1 and CDR2 from the germline V gene are LGHNA and YSLEER. The CDR3 contains 17 residues. After removal of 1 base from V and 1 base from J, the junction contained 7 bases not matched to a gene.

This chain joins TRBV28 and TRBJ1-5; D is undetermined. The germline V gene has CDR1 MDHEN and CDR2 SYDVKM. V was pared by 6 bases and J by 7 bases, with 10 bases between. The CDR3 has 12 residues. For the CDR3, the DNA is TGTGCCAGCAGGGCCCTAGGGCAGCCCCAGCATTTT. This codes for CASRALGQPQHF.

This clone came up a few times. V is TRBV27 and J is TRBJ1-2; TRBD1 aligns across 7 bases. Germline V gene sequence: CDR1 MNHEY, CDR2 SMNVEV (reference sequence). J lost 1 base, V lost 3 bases, and 2 bases had no gene match. The CDR3 contains 14 residues. The CDR3 bases are TGTGCCAGCAGTTTGCAGGGGGGTAACTATGGCTACACCTTC. Translating gives CASSLQGGNYGYTF.

The rearrangement uses TRBV2 and TRBJ1-2, with D uncertain. Deletions cut 9 bases from V and 2 bases from J, with 7 bases between. The CDR3 contains 11 residues. From germline, CDR1 is SNHLY and CDR2 FYNNEI. CDR3 region: CASGRNYGYTF. CDR3 DNA: TGTGCCAGTGGCCGGAACTATGGCTACACCTTC.

The chain joins TRBV28 to TRBJ2-1; D is unresolved. Germline V CDR1 and CDR2: MDHEN, SYDVKM. V lost 2 bases, J lost 3 bases, and 8 bases lay in between. This CDR3 has 14 amino acids. CDR3 nucleotides: TGTGCCAGCAGTTTACTCGGCAACTACAATGAGCAGTTCTTC. This translates into CASSLLGNYNEQFF. The full variable domain, rest sourced from reference TRBV28 and TRBJ2-1, is DVKVTQSSRYLVKRTGEKVFLECVQDMDHENMFWYRQDPGLGLRLIYFSYDVKMKEKGDIPEGYSVSREKKERFSLILESASTNQTSMYLCASSLLGNYNEQFFGPGTRLTVL.

The CDR3: CASSPQAGIATEAFF. The CDR3 DNA sequence: TGTGCCAGCAGCCCTCAGGCAGGGATAGCGACTGAAGCTTTCTTT. The gene calls are TRBV9 and TRBJ1-1; tentatively, D is TRBD1 (5 bases). The germline V gene encodes CDR1 SGDLS and CDR2 YYNGEE. Trimming pared 4 bases from V and 5 bases from J, leaving 18 bases between. This CDR3 has 15 amino acids.

The gene calls are TRBV7-2 and TRBJ2-2, with D uncertain. The CDR3 has 12 residues. V was clipped by 6 bases and J by 6 bases, with 8 bases between them. Germline assignment: CDR1 SGHTA and CDR2 FQGNSA. The CDR3 DNA follows: TGTGCCAGCAGAGATCGGGCCGGGGAGCTGTTTTTT. Encoded protein: CASRDRAGELFF.

This clone was observed once. Because the CDR3's place on the DNA is in doubt, the DNA is left out and the CDR3 is given as listed by TCRdb. The CDR3 here is CASSILGSGVSYEQYF. The chain combines TRBV5-4 with TRBJ2-7; the table's D call, TRBD1, has no DNA check behind it. Germline loops: CDR1 SGHNT, CDR2 YYREEE (reference sequence). The CDR3 is 16 residues long, ends included.

This chain uses TRBV19 with TRBJ2-6; D is ambiguous. Trimming took 5 bases from V and 3 from J, leaving 8 bases between them. Germline lookup yields CDR1 LNHDA and CDR2 SQIVND (reference sequence). The CDR3 is made up of 14 amino acids. DNA of the CDR3: TGTGCCAGTAGTTCAGGAAGTGGGGCCAACGTCCTGACTTTC. Encoded protein: CASSSGSGANVLTF.

This chain connects TRBV28 to TRBJ2-1, with 8 bases fitting TRBD1. Germline values: CDR1 MDHEN, CDR2 SYDVKM. CDR3 length: 13 residues. The V and J ends lost 6 bases and 7 bases, in that order; junction bases with no gene match: 5. The chain's CDR3 is CASREGQANEQFF. The CDR3 region has the DNA TGTGCCAGCAGGGAGGGACAGGCGAATGAGCAGTTCTTC.

This clone was recorded a few times. The chain carries TRBV7-3 and TRBJ2-2; D not certain. Trimming stripped 6 bases from V and 6 bases from J, with 17 bases between. Germline lookup yields CDR1 SGHTA and CDR2 FQGTGA. The CDR3 is 15 residues long. Here the CDR3 reads CASRPGTGTSGELFF. CDR3 coding DNA: TGTGCCAGCAGGCCCGGTACTGGCACCTCCGGGGAGCTGTTTTTT.

The V call is TRBV29-1, the J call TRBJ1-2; tentatively, D is TRBD1 (6 bases). From germline, CDR1 is SQVTM and CDR2 ANQGSEA. This CDR3 has 14 residues. V was pared by 7 bases and J by 2 bases, with 17 bases between. Here the CDR3 reads CSAPKGEGNYGYTF. The CDR3 DNA reads TGCAGCGCTCCCAAGGGGGAGGGGAACTATGGCTACACCTTC.

V gene TRBV27 combines with J gene TRBJ1-2, with unresolved D. The CDR3 loop spans 13 amino acids. Germline V gene sequence: CDR1 MNHEY, CDR2 SMNVEV (reference sequence). Trimming shortened V by 3 bases and J by 8 bases, and 13 bases separated the two germline ends. CDR3 coding DNA: TGTGCCAGCAGTTTTAGGAATACGGCCGGCTACACCTTC. As protein: CASSFRNTAGYTF.

This chain uses TRBV29-1 with TRBJ2-7; unclear D gene. Trimming shortened V by 4 bases and J by 5 bases, and 12 bases separated the two germline ends. This CDR3 is built from 12 residues. Germline assignment: CDR1 SQVTM and CDR2 ANQGSEA. CDR3: CSVVLELHEQYF. CDR3 coding DNA: TGCAGCGTTGTTCTAGAGCTTCACGAGCAGTACTTC.